This T cell receptor beta chain was identified during a study of cytomegalovirus exposure and HLA in healthy donors. Notes on the study in general: The classifier was said to identify cytomegalovirus status with high specificity and sensitivity.

A word on this clone: As yet, its antigen is unknown.

PCR amplification relied on 60 Vbeta primers (plus 13 Jbeta primers). TCRdb's table, derived via immunoSEQ multiplex PCR, lists solely in-frame clones and lacks some. The sample includes fewer than 180,000 clones, approximately 60% of them seen just once. In germline, CDR1 is SNHLY, CDR2 FYNNEI. V was pared by 6 bases and J by 7 bases, with 9 bases of the junction left unmatched. The CDR3 runs to 15 residues. The source of this sequence is a woman in her sixties in good health and CMV-seropositive. The rearrangement joins TRBV2 to TRBJ2-1, with 10 bases lining up with TRBD2. Sample: PBMCs. DNA for the CDR3: TGTGCCAGCAGAGCCCAGCGGGGGGGCGTGAATGAGCAGTTCTTC. Its translation is CASRAQRGGVNEQFF. Together with reference TRBV2 and TRBJ2-1, the CDR3 gives the full variable domain: EPEVTQTPSHQVTQMGQEVILRCVPISNHLYFYWYRQILGQKVEFLVSFYNNEISEKSEIFDDQFSVERPDGSNFTLKIRSTKLEDSAMYFCASRAQRGGVNEQFFGPGTRLTVL.